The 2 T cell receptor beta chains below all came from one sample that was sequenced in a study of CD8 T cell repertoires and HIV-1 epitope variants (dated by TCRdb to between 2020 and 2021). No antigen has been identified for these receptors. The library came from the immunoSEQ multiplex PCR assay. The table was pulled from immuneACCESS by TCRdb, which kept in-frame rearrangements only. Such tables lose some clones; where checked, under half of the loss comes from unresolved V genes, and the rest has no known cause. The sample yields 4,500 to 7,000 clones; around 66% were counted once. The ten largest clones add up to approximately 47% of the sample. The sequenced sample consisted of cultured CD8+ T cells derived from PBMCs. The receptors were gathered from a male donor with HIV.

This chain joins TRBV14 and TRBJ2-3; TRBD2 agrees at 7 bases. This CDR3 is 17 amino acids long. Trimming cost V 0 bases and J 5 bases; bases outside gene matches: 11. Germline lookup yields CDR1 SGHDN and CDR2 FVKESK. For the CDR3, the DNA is TGTGCCAGCAGCCAAGATAGGAGGGAGGGCCGGGGAGATACGCAGTATTTT. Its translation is CASSQDRREGRGDTQYF.

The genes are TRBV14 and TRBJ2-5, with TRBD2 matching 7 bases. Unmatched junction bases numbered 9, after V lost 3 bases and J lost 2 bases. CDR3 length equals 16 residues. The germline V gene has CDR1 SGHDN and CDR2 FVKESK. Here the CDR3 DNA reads TGTGCCAGCAGCCAGATTGGGGGGGGACCTCAAGAGACCCAGTACTTC. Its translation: CASSQIGGGPQETQYF.